The 23 T cell receptor beta chains below come from one sample, sequenced in a study of shared clonotypes between healthy human individuals. Assay: immunoSEQ multiplex PCR; the TCRdb copy retains only in-frame clones and omits some. The table shows over a million clones, with around 97% occurring only once. The sample was naive CD4+ T cells sorted from blood. Subset described: CD45RA+ positively selected. The receptors were gathered from a man between 25 and 39 years old in good health.

V is TRBV11-3 and J is TRBJ2-3; TRBD1 is a possible D gene (6 bases). The CDR3 has 13 amino acids. Trimming shortened V by 5 bases and J by 5 bases, and 11 bases separated the two germline ends. Looked up from germline, CDR1 is SGHNT and CDR2 is YENEEA. The CDR3: CASSRKGGDTQYF. CDR3 nucleotides: TGTGCCAGCAGCCGCAAAGGGGGAGATACGCAGTATTTT.

The chain has TRBV5-1 and TRBJ2-7; D unresolved. CDR1 is SGHRS and CDR2 is YFSETQ in the germline V gene. The CDR3 spans 16 residues. The V end lost 4 bases, the J end lost 6 bases, and 23 bases lay between the germline ends. The DNA of the CDR3 is TGCGCCAGCAGCCTGGGCCCCCCTACTACTCCCTCCGAGCAGTACTTC. This sequence encodes CASSLGPPTTPSEQYF.

The chain uses TRBV2 and TRBJ2-4, with a tentative D call TRBD1 (5 bases). CDR3 length: 13 amino acids. The germline V gene has CDR1 SNHLY and CDR2 FYNNEI. V lost 8 bases to trimming and J lost 2 bases, with 10 bases between them. The CDR3 reads CASVRVTKNIQYF. In DNA form, the CDR3 reads TGTGCCAGCGTCAGGGTAACCAAAAACATTCAGTACTTC. Full variable domain (rest looked up from reference TRBV2 and TRBJ2-4): EPEVTQTPSHQVTQMGQEVILRCVPISNHLYFYWYRQILGQKVEFLVSFYNNEISEKSEIFDDQFSVERPDGSNFTLKIRSTKLEDSAMYFCASVRVTKNIQYFGAGTRLSVL.

This clone was recorded once. The gene calls are TRBV21-1 and TRBJ1-2. TRBV21-1 is noted as a pseudogene. This CDR3 comprises 15 residues. The CDR3 DNA reads TGTGCCAGCAGCAATATAGACCAGCTTAACTATGGCTACACCTTC. Its translation: CASSNIDQLNYGYTF.

V and J are TRBV28 and TRBJ1-3; D perhaps matches TRBD1 (6 bases). Germline CDR1 MDHEN, CDR2 SYDVKM. V lost 3 bases and J 4 bases, leaving 13 bases between the germline ends. The CDR3 is 15 amino acids. Written as DNA, the CDR3 is TGTGCCAGCAGTTTTGGGCAGGGGATAGGAAACACCATATATTTT. Its protein is CASSFGQGIGNTIYF.

This clone was picked up one time. The chain couples TRBV10-3 to TRBJ2-2; 8 bases match TRBD1. The CDR3 runs to 17 residues. Per germline, CDR1 ENHRY and CDR2 SYGVKD. J was trimmed by 3 bases and V by 0 bases; bases with no gene match: 6. CDR3 coding DNA: TGTGCCATCAGTGAGTCTAGCGGACAGGGATACACCGGGGAGCTGTTTTTT. Protein sequence: CAISESSGQGYTGELFF.

The chain links TRBV4-2 to TRBJ2-1; 12 bases are a match to TRBD2. The CDR3 has 17 residues. CDR1 and CDR2 (germline): LGHNA, YNFKEQ. Trimming at V came to 1 base and at J to 7 bases, leaving 8 bases not matched to a gene. CDR3 sequence (DNA): TGTGCCAGCAGCCAAGGTTCTAGCGGGAGGGCTGTGAATGAGCAGTTCTTC. Amino acid sequence: CASSQGSSGRAVNEQFF.

V is TRBV11-2 and J is TRBJ2-7; 7 nucleotides agree with TRBD1. CDR3 length: 17 amino acids. V dropped 6 bases and J dropped 3; count of bases not matched to a gene: 17. Germline CDR1 and CDR2: SGHAT and FQNNGV. The CDR3: CASRRVTGRGQVYEQYF. The CDR3 DNA follows: TGTGCCAGCAGACGAGTCACAGGTAGGGGGCAAGTCTACGAGCAGTACTTC.

The CDR3 reads CASSTGTANTRTDTQYF. CDR3 nucleotide sequence: TGCGCCAGCAGCACCGGGACAGCAAATACTCGGACAGATACGCAGTATTTT. V is TRBV5-1 and J is TRBJ2-3, with TRBD1 identical over 7 bases. This CDR3 region has 17 residues. Germline V lookup: CDR1 SGHRS, CDR2 YFSETQ. With V trimmed by 4 bases and J by 3 bases, 14 bases remained unmatched.

The chain uses TRBV15 and TRBJ2-7; 9 bases map to TRBD2. Per the germline V gene, CDR1 is LNHNV and CDR2 is YYDKDF (reference sequence). The CDR3 runs 16 residues. Trimming cost V 2 bases and J 3 bases; bases outside gene matches: 8. The CDR3 is CATSRRTSGLYYEQYF. The CDR3 region has the DNA TGTGCCACCAGCAGACGCACTAGCGGGTTATACTACGAGCAGTACTTC.

The chain joins TRBV25-1 to TRBJ1-4; D possibly corresponds to TRBD1 (5 bases). From germline, CDR1 is MGHDK and CDR2 SYGVNS. This CDR3 is built from 15 residues. V shed 8 bases and J shed 5 bases, with 18 bases lying between them. Written as DNA, the CDR3 is TGTGCCAGCGGGGCCCAGGACACCGCGAATGAAAAACTGTTTTTT. As protein: CASGAQDTANEKLFF.

The CDR3 DNA is TGTGCCAGCGGGGACCCGGGCAGGGAGCAGTACTTC. It translates to CASGDPGREQYF. This sequence joins TRBV7-9 and TRBJ2-7; D is perhaps TRBD1 or TRBD2 (5 bases each). With 8 bases removed from V and 7 bases from J, the gap between germline ends came to 15 bases. The CDR3 is made up of 12 amino acids. Looked up from germline, CDR1 is SEHNR and CDR2 is FQNEAQ (reference sequence). The whole variable domain, remainder taken from reference TRBV7-9 and TRBJ2-7, is DTGVSQNPRHKITKRGQNVTFRCDPISEHNRLYWYRQTLGQGPEFLTYFQNEAQLEKSRLLSDRFSAERPKGSFSTLEIQRTEQGDSAMYLCASGDPGREQYFGPGTRLTVT.

The sample holds one count of this clone. This chain connects TRBV9 to TRBJ1-2; TRBD1 might be the D (5 bases). Germline CDR1 reads SGDLS; CDR2 reads YYNGEE. Trimming removed 0 bases from V and 0 bases from J, with 12 bases in between. CDR3 length equals 16 residues. CDR3 residues: CASSVVGDRTNYGYTF. The DNA of the CDR3 is TGTGCCAGCAGCGTAGTCGGAGACAGAACTAACTATGGCTACACCTTC.

This clone was recorded only once. The chain links TRBV29-1 to TRBJ2-7, with 9 bases fitting TRBD1. The CDR3 has 13 residues. J was trimmed by 5 bases and V by 7 bases; bases with no gene match: 9. CDR1 SQVTM and CDR2 ANQGSEA come from the germline V gene. CDR3 residues: CSAPGQGLNEQYF. The CDR3 nucleotides are TGCAGCGCACCGGGACAGGGCCTCAACGAGCAGTACTTC.

The chain is built from TRBV5-4 and TRBJ2-5; the D is unclear. This CDR3 is built from 15 residues. V shed 1 base and J shed 5 bases, with 15 bases lying between them. Germline V gene sequence: CDR1 SGHNT, CDR2 YYREEE (reference sequence). As DNA, the CDR3 is TGTGCCAGCAGCTTGCAGACACTTCGGCGGGAGACCCAGTACTTC. This sequence encodes CASSLQTLRRETQYF.

The count of this clone is one. In DNA, the CDR3 is TGTGCCAGCAGTGAAGACCTAGGTCAGCATTTT. Translation: CASSEDLGQHF. The chain employs TRBV6-1 and TRBJ1-5; D gene uncertain. The ends were cut back, 1 base at V and 13 bases at J, with 8 bases in the middle. There are 11 residues in the CDR3. Germline V gene data show CDR1 as MNHNS and CDR2 as SASEGT.

This clone showed up just once. The rearrangement joins TRBV9 to TRBJ2-3, with D possibly matching TRBD1 (5 bases). CDR3 length: 15 amino acids. Trimming removed 3 bases from V and 0 bases from J, with 11 bases in between. Germline-derived CDR1 and CDR2 are SGDLS and YYNGEE. CDR3 loop: CASSATGISTDTQYF. The CDR3 region has the DNA TGTGCCAGCAGCGCCACAGGTATTAGCACAGATACGCAGTATTTT.

This clone was seen once. V usage is TRBV11-2 and J usage is TRBJ2-7; 9 positions match TRBD2. CDR3 length: 17 residues. CDR1 and CDR2 from the germline V gene are SGHAT and FQNNGV. With V trimmed by 0 bases and J by 2 bases, 8 bases remained unmatched. This CDR3 reads CASSLEIAGAIPYEQYF. The CDR3 region has the DNA TGTGCCAGCAGCTTAGAAATAGCGGGAGCGATCCCCTACGAGCAGTACTTC. The full variable domain, rest sourced from reference TRBV11-2 and TRBJ2-7, is EAGVAQSPRYKIIEKRQSVAFWCNPISGHATLYWYQQILGQGPKLLIQFQNNGVVDDSQLPKDRFSAERLKGVDSTLKIQPAKLEDSAVYLCASSLEIAGAIPYEQYFGPGTRLTVT.

The chain has TRBV6-6 and TRBJ1-1; TRBD1 is a possible D gene (6 bases). Trimming removed 4 bases at V and 1 base at J, with 7 bases between. This CDR3 contains 13 residues. Germline V lookup: CDR1 MNHNY, CDR2 SVGAGI (reference sequence). For the CDR3, the DNA is TGTGCCAGCAGTTCACAGGGGAACACTGAAGCTTTCTTT. Protein product: CASSSQGNTEAFF.

The rearrangement uses TRBV5-5 and TRBJ2-3; 10 positions agree with TRBD2. V lost 0 bases, J lost 5 bases, and 3 bases stayed unmatched. This CDR3 is built from 15 residues. The V gene's germline CDR1 is SGHKS and CDR2 YYEKEE (reference sequence). The CDR3 here is CASSLGGLALDTQYF. CDR3 sequence (DNA): TGTGCCAGCAGCTTGGGGGGACTAGCGTTAGATACGCAGTATTTT.

The rearrangement links TRBV19 to TRBJ1-5, with D maybe TRBD1 (6 bases). V gave up 4 bases and J gave up 0 bases, with 10 bases separating them. CDR3 length equals 15 residues. Germline V CDR1 and CDR2: LNHDA, SQIVND (reference sequence). DNA of the CDR3: TGTGCCAGTAGTAGGGGACACCTTAGCAATCAGCCCCAGCATTTT. Protein product: CASSRGHLSNQPQHF.

Regarding this clone: The identical CDR3 is also encoded by other nucleotide sequences in the sample. This chain connects TRBV5-1 to TRBJ2-7; TRBD1 matches 10 bases. Germline V CDR1 and CDR2: SGHRS, YFSETQ. The CDR3 totals 14 residues. The trim removed 4 bases at V and 3 bases at J, leaving 4 bases unmatched. CDR3 residues: CASSLGTGVYEQYF. The CDR3 nucleotides are TGCGCCAGCAGCCTTGGGACAGGGGTCTACGAGCAGTACTTC. The complete variable domain, with remaining parts taken from reference TRBV5-1 and TRBJ2-7, reads KAGVTQTPRYLIKTRGQQVTLSCSPISGHRSVSWYQQTPGQGLQFLFEYFSETQRNKGNFPGRFSGRQFSNSRSEMNVSTLELGDSALYLCASSLGTGVYEQYFGPGTRLTVT.

The chain joins TRBV28 to TRBJ1-2; D is unclear. V was trimmed by 4 bases and J by 8 bases, leaving 11 bases between them. CDR1 MDHEN and CDR2 SYDVKM come from the germline V gene. There are 12 residues in the CDR3. The CDR3 spells CASSSSVRGYTF. CDR3 nucleotides: TGTGCCAGCAGTTCCTCAGTCCGCGGCTACACCTTC.